This T cell receptor (beta chain) was profiled in a study of cytomegalovirus exposure and HLA in healthy donors. With respect to this clone: Its antigen remains unknown.

The study's findings and limits: Overall, approximately 150 TCR beta chains were annotated as cytomegalovirus-associated. Sequences of the TCR beta chain were said to predict the HLA-A and HLA-B alleles of most subjects accurately. Presence/absence analyses assumed roughly uniform sequencing depth across donors, which may not hold.

Vbeta (60) and Jbeta (13) primers were used in the PCR. Method: immunoSEQ multiplex PCR; TCRdb's copy keeps in-frame clones and lacks some. This sample has around 170,000 clones, with around 77% found just once. The clonotype was recovered from a woman aged 25 to 39 in good health and CMV-seronegative. The sequencing sample was made of PBMCs.

In DNA, the CDR3 is TGTGCCAGCAGCCAAGATAGAGGGGGAGAGACCCAGTACTTC. It encodes CASSQDRGGETQYF. The rearrangement links TRBV4-2 to TRBJ2-5; tentatively, D is TRBD1 (6 bases). Trimming took 0 bases from V and 4 from J, leaving 9 bases between them. The CDR3 has 14 residues. CDR1 is LGHNA and CDR2 is YNFKEQ in the germline V gene.